The rows below give T cell receptor beta chains drawn from one sample of a study of memory B cells and T cells in multiple sclerosis. Their target antigens are unknown. The protocol was immunoSEQ multiplex PCR, while the TCRdb copy is restricted to in-frame clones and leaves out a portion. The table lists some 49,000 clones, almost 85% of them singletons. Sequencing used PBMCs from blood kept in culture. Receptor source: a human donor with multiple sclerosis. CDR3s include the opening cysteine and the closing phenylalanine or tryptophan. Clone size, where shown, is once, few, many, or a class for clones that have expanded.

cdr3_aa: CATSRERGPYTDTQYF
clone_size: .
v_call: TRBV15

cdr3_aa: CASRLLYDRGRGNTEAFF
clone_size: .
v_call: TRBV5-6

cdr3_aa: CAISSGKDEQFF
clone_size: once
v_call: TRBV10-3

cdr3_aa: CAWSVGSYNEQFF
clone_size: few
v_call: TRBV30

cdr3_aa: CASSLSRTVPSSYNSPLHF
clone_size: once
v_call: TRBV28

cdr3_aa: CASSLGNTGELFF
clone_size: .
v_call: TRBV18

cdr3_aa: CSAEGDTQYF
clone_size: .
v_call: TRBV29-1

cdr3_aa: CASSYSGQGGTDTQYF
clone_size: .
v_call: TRBV6-5

cdr3_aa: CASSFWDRGVNEQFF
clone_size: .
v_call: TRBV5-1

cdr3_aa: CALRTSGNTIYF
clone_size: .
v_call: TRBV6-6

cdr3_aa: CASSQVLRTSYEQYF
clone_size: .
v_call: TRBV4-3

cdr3_aa: CASSPGAGGLYEQYF
clone_size: .
v_call: TRBV5-4

cdr3_aa: CASSYGGDRASQYGYTF
clone_size: once
v_call: TRBV5-4

cdr3_aa: CASSFPGGGYEKLFF
clone_size: .
v_call: TRBV5-6

cdr3_aa: CASSERAANSYEQYF
clone_size: .
v_call: TRBV2

cdr3_aa: CASSLLLGYEQFF
clone_size: .
v_call: TRBV5-1

cdr3_aa: CASSLSGTQDEAFF
clone_size: .
v_call: TRBV5-4

cdr3_aa: CASSEPGSSYNSPLHF
clone_size: .
v_call: TRBV25-1

cdr3_aa: CASSVRTGGYEQFF
clone_size: .
v_call: TRBV2

cdr3_aa: CASRLLDRDNSPLHF
clone_size: .
v_call: TRBV27

cdr3_aa: CASSPGVFMNTEAFF
clone_size: .
v_call: TRBV7-8

cdr3_aa: CASSLDRGQGYEQYF
clone_size: .
v_call: TRBV7-2

cdr3_aa: CASSQEGGRNDNSPLHF
clone_size: .
v_call: TRBV4-2

cdr3_aa: CASSLAGEASNEKLFF
clone_size: .
v_call: TRBV5-1

cdr3_aa: CASSQVGSVTPYEQYF
clone_size: .
v_call: TRBV4-1

cdr3_aa: CASSEVFATNEKLFF
clone_size: .
v_call: TRBV6-1

cdr3_aa: CASSLRTSGYYNEQFF
clone_size: .
v_call: TRBV5-1

cdr3_aa: CASSQSTGGNSPLHF
clone_size: once
v_call: TRBV4-2

cdr3_aa: CASHPTSPDEQFF
clone_size: .
v_call: TRBV28

cdr3_aa: CASSVRDYDAREQFF
clone_size: few
v_call: TRBV9

cdr3_aa: CASCLGGNQPQHF
clone_size: .
v_call: TRBV6-5

cdr3_aa: CASSPGTGSSGNTIYF
clone_size: .
v_call: TRBV7-7

cdr3_aa: CASRGSGGIYEQYF
clone_size: .
v_call: TRBV7-9

cdr3_aa: CASSVVGRGFYNEQFF
clone_size: .
v_call: TRBV9

cdr3_aa: CATRGGANSPLHF
clone_size: .
v_call: TRBV6-5

cdr3_aa: CASSPARQGTNEKLFF
clone_size: .
v_call: TRBV28

cdr3_aa: CASSRGETQYF
clone_size: .
v_call: TRBV4-1

cdr3_aa: CASSMGQRAYEQYF
clone_size: .
v_call: TRBV9

cdr3_aa: CASSLKKGPYGYTF
clone_size: .
v_call: TRBV7-2

cdr3_aa: CASSFLAGSTDTQYF
clone_size: .
v_call: TRBV7-2

cdr3_aa: CASSLGPADTEAFF
clone_size: .
v_call: TRBV5-1

cdr3_aa: CASSYSSGAMNTEAFF
clone_size: .
v_call: TRBV6-5

cdr3_aa: CATPPECNGYTF
clone_size: few
v_call: TRBV23-1

cdr3_aa: CASSGLAGGYEQYF
clone_size: .
v_call: TRBV2

cdr3_aa: CAWSPGPDGYTF
clone_size: .
v_call: TRBV30

cdr3_aa: CASKIGANQETQYF
clone_size: .
v_call: TRBV6-5

cdr3_aa: CASSLEGTGGYGYTF
clone_size: few
v_call: TRBV6-4

cdr3_aa: CASSEGDTQYF
clone_size: once
v_call: TRBV6-1

cdr3_aa: CASSSTVFHRGGEAFF
clone_size: .
v_call: TRBV27

cdr3_aa: CASSPFKEENQPQHF
clone_size: .
v_call: TRBV4-1

cdr3_aa: CASSPMDRPGGNTIYF
clone_size: few
v_call: TRBV18

cdr3_aa: CASSLVGGSFPRELFF
clone_size: .
v_call: TRBV7-8

cdr3_aa: CASSLEGQTYNEQFF
clone_size: .
v_call: TRBV5-1

cdr3_aa: CASSGSNGRNTEAFF
clone_size: .
v_call: TRBV7-6

cdr3_aa: CASSIGDLNTEAFF
clone_size: once
v_call: TRBV19

cdr3_aa: CASSEAPGQGNQPQHF
clone_size: .
v_call: TRBV6-1